This TCR beta chain emerged from a study of T cell changes during pregnancy in multiple sclerosis. This CDR3 is built from 14 residues. The germline V gene encodes CDR1 SGHAT and CDR2 FQNNGV. The V end was cut by 1 base, the J end by 0 bases, with 5 bases between. Only in-frame clones appear in the TCRdb table, and some are missing; sequencing was by immunoSEQ multiplex PCR. The data show about 76,000 clones, with over 85% seen just once and 3% to 4.5% held by the top ten. Sequences were derived from peripheral blood, sampled after pregnancy. This TCR derives from a female donor in good health, enrolled as a control in a pregnancy study. The chain links TRBV11-2 to TRBJ2-3, with D possibly being TRBD1 (5 bases). CDR3 DNA sequence: TGTGCCAGCAGCTTAGGACAGAGCACAGATACGCAGTATTTT. Its protein is CASSLGQSTDTQYF.